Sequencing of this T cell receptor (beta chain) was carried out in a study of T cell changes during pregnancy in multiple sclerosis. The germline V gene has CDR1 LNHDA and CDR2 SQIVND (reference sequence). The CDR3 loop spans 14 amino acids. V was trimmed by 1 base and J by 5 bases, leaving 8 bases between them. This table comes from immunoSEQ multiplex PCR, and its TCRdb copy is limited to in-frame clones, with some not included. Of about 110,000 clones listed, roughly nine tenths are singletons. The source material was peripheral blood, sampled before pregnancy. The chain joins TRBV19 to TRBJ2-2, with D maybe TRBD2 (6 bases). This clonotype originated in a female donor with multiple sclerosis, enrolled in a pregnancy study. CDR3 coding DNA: TGTGCCAGTAGTATAGGTGCGGGAACCGGGGAGCTGTTTTTT. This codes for CASSIGAGTGELFF. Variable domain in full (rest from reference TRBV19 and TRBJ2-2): DGGITQSPKYLFRKEGQNVTLSCEQNLNHDAMYWYRQDPGQGLRLIYYSQIVNDFQKGDIAEGYSVSREKKESFPLTVTSAQKNPTAFYLCASSIGAGTGELFFGEGSRLTVL.